This T cell receptor beta chain comes out of a study of cytomegalovirus exposure and HLA in healthy donors. V was pared by 7 bases and J by 0 bases, with 17 bases of the junction left unmatched. In germline, CDR1 is WNHNN, CDR2 SYGVQD (reference sequence). The CDR3 totals 20 residues. The PCR made use of 60 Vbeta and 13 Jbeta primers. Measured with immunoSEQ multiplex PCR; TCRdb has only the in-frame clones, and not every one. The table lists some 150,000 clones, about 79% of them singletons. This chain uses TRBV10-1 with TRBJ2-1; 11 positions match TRBD2. The sequenced material came from PBMCs. The sequence was collected from a female donor in good health and CMV-seronegative. CDR3 sequence: CASTLSGLAGGHLSYNEQFF. In DNA form, the CDR3 reads TGCGCCAGCACCCTTAGCGGTCTAGCGGGAGGCCACCTCTCCTACAATGAGCAGTTCTTC.